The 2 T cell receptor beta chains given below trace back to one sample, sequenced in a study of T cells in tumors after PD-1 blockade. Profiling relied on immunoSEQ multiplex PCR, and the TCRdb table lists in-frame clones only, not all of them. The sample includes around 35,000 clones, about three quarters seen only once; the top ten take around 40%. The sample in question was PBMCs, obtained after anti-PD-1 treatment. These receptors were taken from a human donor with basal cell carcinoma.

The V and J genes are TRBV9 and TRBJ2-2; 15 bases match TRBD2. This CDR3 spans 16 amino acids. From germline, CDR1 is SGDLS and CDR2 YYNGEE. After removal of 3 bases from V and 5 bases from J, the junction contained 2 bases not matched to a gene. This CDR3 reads CASSGGLAGGTGELFF. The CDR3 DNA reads TGTGCCAGCAGCGGGGGACTAGCGGGAGGAACCGGGGAGCTGTTTTTT.

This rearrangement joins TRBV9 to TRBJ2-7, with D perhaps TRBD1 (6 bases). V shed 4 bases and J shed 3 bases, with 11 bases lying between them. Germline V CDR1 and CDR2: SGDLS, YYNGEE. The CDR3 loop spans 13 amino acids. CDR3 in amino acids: CASSSGQYYEQYF. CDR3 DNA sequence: TGTGCCAGCAGCTCAGGACAGTACTACGAGCAGTACTTC.